Following are 24 T cell receptor beta chains from one sample sequenced in a study of post-analysis software for immune sequencing data. The study, taken as a whole, reports: Among 5 or 6 TRBV segments more frequent in patients than controls were TRBV5-6, TRBV5-1 and TRBV20-1.

The antigens for these receptors are not known. Unique molecular identifiers tagged the TCR beta cDNA libraries. TCRdb independently ran MiXCR on the PCR reads; one entry per CDR3 protein. The sample has roughly 730,000 distinct CDR3 sequences; approximately 30% are singletons. The sequenced sample was blood. The receptors originated from a girl aged 10 to 17 with multiple sclerosis.

This clonotype occurred a few times. The genes are TRBV20-1 and TRBJ2-3, with D perhaps assigned TRBD1 or TRBD2 (5 bases each). The CDR3 has 18 residues. Germline V gene data show CDR1 as DFQATT and CDR2 as SNEGSKA (reference sequence). The ends were cut back, 5 bases at V and 2 bases at J, with 26 bases in the middle. The CDR3 nucleotides read TGCAGTGCTCAACCTCGGGACCTATACCGTAGATCCACAGATACGCAGTATTTT. Its translation: CSAQPRDLYRRSTDTQYF.

This clonotype showed up just a few times. The V and J genes are TRBV20-1 and TRBJ2-3, with D possibly being TRBD2 (6 bases). The CDR3 sequence is 15 residues long. Germline lookup yields CDR1 DFQATT and CDR2 SNEGSKA (reference sequence). V dropped 5 bases and J dropped 6 bases, with 21 bases sitting between them. This chain's CDR3 is CSALKGLGSHDTQYF. For the CDR3, the DNA is TGCAGTGCTCTGAAGGGACTGGGTTCCCACGATACGCAGTATTTT.

This clonotype turned up a few times. V usage is TRBV11-2 and J usage is TRBJ2-7; D gene unclear. The germline gives CDR1 SGHAT, CDR2 FQNNGV. V lost 5 bases to trimming and J lost 9 bases, with 11 bases between them. The CDR3 covers 11 residues. The chain's CDR3 is CASSKIGGQYF. The CDR3 DNA reads as TGTGCCAGCAGCAAAATAGGCGGGCAGTACTTC.

This clonotype was counted only a few times. The gene calls are TRBV12-3 or TRBV12-4 and TRBJ1-2, with TRBD1 as a possible D gene (6 bases). Trimming stripped 6 bases from V and 8 bases from J, with 19 bases between. The CDR3 extends over 14 amino acids. The DNA for the CDR3 is TGTGCCAGCAGCAAAGTGATTACAGGGTCGGGCTACACCTTC. Protein product: CASSKVITGSGYTF.

The sample holds a few counts of this clonotype. CDR3 sequence reads: CASSLQPGQGYNEQFF. The CDR3 region has the DNA TGCGCCAGCAGCCTACAACCGGGACAGGGCTACAATGAGCAGTTCTTC. This rearrangement joins TRBV5-1 to TRBJ2-1; 9 bases align to TRBD1. CDR3 length equals 16 residues. The V and J ends lost 4 bases and 3 bases, in that order; junction bases with no gene match: 8. The germline V gene has CDR1 SGHRS and CDR2 YFSETQ.

This clonotype turned up a few times. The chain has TRBV3-1 and TRBJ2-4, with 9 bases fitting TRBD2. Trimming cost V 6 bases and J 7 bases; bases outside gene matches: 16. The CDR3 consists of 17 residues. Looked up from germline, CDR1 is LGHDT and CDR2 is YNNKEL (reference sequence). The CDR3 region is CASRPGGGRALMNIQYF. The CDR3 coding sequence is TGTGCCAGCAGGCCCGGAGGCGGGAGGGCCTTAATGAACATTCAGTACTTC. Filled out from reference TRBV3-1 and TRBJ2-4, the complete variable domain reads DTAVSQTPKYLVTQMGNDKSIKCEQNLGHDTMYWYKQDSKKFLKIMFSYNNKELIINETVPNRFSPKSPDKAHLNLHINSLELGDSAVYFCASRPGGGRALMNIQYFGAGTRLSVL.

The chain employs TRBV29-1 and TRBJ1-4; 10 bases align to TRBD1. Germline V gene lookup returns CDR1 SQVTM and CDR2 ANQGSEA. The CDR3 sequence is 15 residues long. V gave up 5 bases and J gave up 8 bases; unmatched junction bases: 11. DNA for the CDR3: TGCAGCGTTTCTCCCGGGACAGGGGATCTAGAAAAACTGTTTTTT. Its protein product is CSVSPGTGDLEKLFF.

This clonotype was detected only a few times. This sequence joins TRBV4-3 and TRBJ2-1, with TRBD1 matching 8 bases. Germline CDR1 is LGHNA and CDR2 is YSLEER. J lost 5 bases, V lost 4 bases, and 13 bases had no gene match. The CDR3 loop spans 17 amino acids. CDR3 DNA: TGCGCCAGCAGCCGCTACCAACGGTTACAGGGGGACAATGAGCAGTTCTTC. Amino acid sequence: CASSRYQRLQGDNEQFF.

As concerns this clonotype: This may be a read error, as it is one base from a much larger clone. In nucleotides, the CDR3 is TGTGCCAGCAGTTACTATGCTAGCATCTCCTACAATGAGCAGTACTTC. It translates to CASSYYASISYNEQYF. This rearrangement joins TRBV6-2 or TRBV6-3 to TRBJ2-7; possibly TRBD2 for D (5 bases). V dropped 1 base and J dropped 7 bases, with 20 bases sitting between them. Looked up from germline, CDR1 is MNHEY and CDR2 is SVGEGT. This CDR3 region has 16 residues.

The chain uses TRBV25-1 and TRBJ2-3, with D possibly being TRBD1 (6 bases). The V gene's germline CDR1 is MGHDK and CDR2 SYGVNS. This CDR3 is built from 16 residues. V dropped 6 bases and J dropped 2 bases, with 18 bases sitting between them. The CDR3, as DNA: TGTGCCAGCAGCCCCTCGGTGGGGGCGTCCACAGATACGCAGTATTTT. It codes for CASSPSVGASTDTQYF.

The chain carries TRBV27 and TRBJ2-5, with a weak D call TRBD2 (6 bases). The CDR3 contains 13 residues. CDR1 and CDR2 from the germline V gene are MNHEY and SMNVEV (reference sequence). V was shortened by 1 base and J by 4 bases, with 7 bases between the two germline ends. DNA of the CDR3: TGTGCCAGCAGTTTATGGAGGGGAGAGACCCAGTACTTC. Protein product: CASSLWRGETQYF.

The V call is TRBV2, the J call TRBJ2-6; D call uncertain. The V end lost 4 bases, the J end lost 0 bases, and 10 bases lay between the germline ends. The CDR3 is 16 residues long. Germline CDR1 SNHLY, CDR2 FYNNEI. CDR3 in amino acids: CASSGGADSGANVLTF. The CDR3 nucleotides read TGTGCCAGCAGTGGGGGTGCGGACTCTGGGGCCAACGTCCTGACTTTC.

The V gene is TRBV12-3 or TRBV12-4, the J gene TRBJ2-2; TRBD2 matches at 8 bases. CDR3 size: 15 residues. J was trimmed by 4 bases and V by 2 bases; bases with no gene match: 3. The CDR3 sequence: CASSLMAGGTGELFF. The CDR3, as DNA: TGTGCCAGCAGTTTAATGGCGGGAGGCACCGGGGAGCTGTTTTTT.

A remark on this clonotype: A much larger clonotype is one base distant, so this may be a read error. The chain employs TRBV20-1 and TRBJ1-5; no firm D call. V dropped 0 bases and J dropped 4 bases, with 7 bases sitting between them. CDR3 size: 13 residues. CDR1 and CDR2 (germline): DFQATT, SNEGSKA (reference sequence). CDR3: CSARDLGNQPQHF. CDR3 in DNA: TGCAGTGCTAGAGATTTGGGAAATCAGCCCCAGCATTTT.

This clonotype was seen many times. The V and J genes are TRBV7-2 and TRBJ2-7, with D possibly being TRBD1 (5 bases). V shed 3 bases and J shed 5 bases, with 11 bases lying between them. The CDR3 contains 13 residues. Germline V gene sequence: CDR1 SGHTA, CDR2 FQGNSA. The CDR3 sequence: CASSFSWTNEQYF. CDR3 nucleotides: TGTGCCAGCAGCTTTTCATGGACAAACGAGCAGTACTTC.

This clonotype was detected many times. The gene calls are TRBV4-3 and TRBJ2-1, with 7 bases fitting TRBD2. Germline CDR1 LGHNA, CDR2 YSLEER. The CDR3 sequence is 17 residues long. Trimming took 0 bases from V and 4 from J; bases not matched to a gene: 9. The CDR3 sequence is CASSQDLQRDLYNEQFF. The CDR3 nucleotides read TGCGCCAGCAGCCAAGATCTTCAGCGGGACCTATACAATGAGCAGTTCTTC.

This clonotype was found many times. The chain combines TRBV4-2 with TRBJ2-1, with 8 bases fitting TRBD2. Germline CDR1 LGHNA, CDR2 YNFKEQ. The V gene end was trimmed by 2 bases and the J gene end by 2 bases; junction bases not matched to a gene: 5. This CDR3 is built from 16 residues. CDR3 nucleotides: TGTGCCAGCAGCCAAATCGGGGGGGGCCCCTACAATGAGCAGTTCTTC. This encodes CASSQIGGGPYNEQFF.

A word on this clonotype: One end of the junction does not line up with germline, which may come from a read error. CDR3 coding DNA: TGTGCCAGCAGCTTAGGGCGTCTAGCGAAGACAAGCACGGATACGCAGTATTTT. Its translation is CASSLGRLAKTSTDTQYF. V gene TRBV7-2 combines with J gene TRBJ2-3, with D maybe TRBD2 (6 bases). Germline CDR1 is SGHTA and CDR2 is FQGNSA. The CDR3 runs 18 residues.

The CDR3 nucleotides read TGTGCCAGCAGCGTAGACAACGGGATAGGGAATGAGCAGTTCTTC. Translation gives CASSVDNGIGNEQFF. The V gene is TRBV9, the J gene TRBJ2-1; D possibly corresponds to TRBD2 (5 bases). This CDR3 spans 15 amino acids. V was pared by 0 bases and J by 7 bases, with 14 bases between. CDR1 and CDR2 from the germline V gene are SGDLS and YYNGEE.

The chain joins TRBV6-6 to TRBJ2-1, with a tentative D call TRBD1 (5 bases). Germline CDR1 MNHNY, CDR2 SVGAGI (reference sequence). The ends were cut back, 2 bases at V and 4 bases at J, with 9 bases in the middle. The CDR3 is made up of 14 amino acids. The CDR3 bases are TGTGCCAGCAGTTACCTGGGGCAGTACAATGAGCAGTTCTTC. Translating gives CASSYLGQYNEQFF.

This clonotype was recorded once. The chain combines TRBV4-3 with TRBJ2-5, with D maybe TRBD2 (7 bases). The CDR3 has 20 amino acids. Germline CDR1 reads LGHNA; CDR2 reads YSLEER. V was clipped by 3 bases and J by 11 bases, with 37 bases between them. In DNA form, the CDR3 reads TGCGCCAGCAGCCACAAAATCCAGGGGTTTGGGAGCGGGGCGTACAATGAGCAGTACTTC. It translates to CASSHKIQGFGSGAYNEQYF.

This clonotype was seen a few times. This sequence joins TRBV4-3 and TRBJ1-4; weak D call: TRBD1 (5 bases). Trimming left V 4 bases short and J 10 bases short, with 13 bases between. CDR1 and CDR2 from the germline V gene are LGHNA and YSLEER. This CDR3 is 13 amino acids long. This chain's CDR3 is CASSPGRAGKLFF. DNA of the CDR3: TGCGCCAGCAGCCCGGGGCGGGCGGGAAAACTGTTTTTT.

This clonotype turned up a few times. J is TRBJ1-5 and V is TRBV3-1, with D possibly TRBD1 on 5 matching bases. Trimming took off 1 base at V and 5 bases at J, with 12 bases between the two ends. CDR1 and CDR2 from the germline V gene are LGHDT and YNNKEL (reference sequence). The CDR3 is made up of 15 amino acids. The CDR3 region is CASSQGGGRDQPQHF. CDR3 DNA: TGTGCCAGCAGCCAAGGGGGCGGTCGGGATCAGCCCCAGCATTTT. Looking up the rest from reference TRBV3-1 and TRBJ1-5 gives the full variable domain: DTAVSQTPKYLVTQMGNDKSIKCEQNLGHDTMYWYKQDSKKFLKIMFSYNNKELIINETVPNRFSPKSPDKAHLNLHINSLELGDSAVYFCASSQGGGRDQPQHFGDGTRLSIL.

This chain links TRBV12-3 or TRBV12-4 with TRBJ2-3; maybe TRBD2 (6 bases). The CDR3 spans 14 residues. Trimming stripped 3 bases from V and 2 bases from J, with 9 bases between. The CDR3 bases are TGTGCCAGCAGTTTTGGCGGGGTCACAGATACGCAGTATTTT. Translation: CASSFGGVTDTQYF.